This section outlines one T cell receptor (beta chain) sequence together with its context. The sample originates from a study of T cell responses to AZD1222 COVID-19 vaccine. This CDR3 is 15 amino acids long. V gave up 0 bases and J gave up 4 bases, with 12 bases separating them. Germline CDR1 and CDR2: LGHNA and YSLEER. The method was immunoSEQ multiplex PCR; TCRdb's version includes in-frame clones alone and lacks a portion of them. The table has some 99,000 clones, around 87% seen once. Sequences were derived from peripheral blood, sampled 28 days after the second AZD1222 dose. The genes are TRBV4-3 and TRBJ1-2; tentatively, D is TRBD1 (6 bases). The TCR comes from an adult who received the AZD1222 COVID-19 vaccine. For the CDR3, the DNA is TGCGCCAGCAGCCAAGATTACAGGGAGGTCTATGGCTACACCTTC. Protein sequence: CASSQDYREVYGYTF.